This TCR beta chain came from a study of T cell responses to AZD1222 COVID-19 vaccine. General study results and limits: Females made up more of the donors, who were largely white British, and clonal diversity may have come out too low.

Note on this clone: What it binds is unknown.

The table came from immunoSEQ multiplex PCR; TCRdb's copy has only in-frame clones and leaves some out. The sample lists roughly 150,000 clones, 80% to 95% occurring once. The CDR3 spans 14 residues. Germline V gene sequence: CDR1 MDHEN, CDR2 SYDVKM. The J segment lost 10 bases and the V segment lost 5 bases, leaving 7 bases of the junction unmatched. Sequences were derived from peripheral blood, sampled 28 days after the second AZD1222 dose. This receptor was obtained from an adult who received the AZD1222 COVID-19 vaccine. This rearrangement joins TRBV28 to TRBJ1-6; TRBD1 matches at 8 bases. The CDR3 DNA follows: TGTGCCAGCAGTCCCTCGGACAGGGCCTCACCCCTCCACTTT. Its protein is CASSPSDRASPLHF.